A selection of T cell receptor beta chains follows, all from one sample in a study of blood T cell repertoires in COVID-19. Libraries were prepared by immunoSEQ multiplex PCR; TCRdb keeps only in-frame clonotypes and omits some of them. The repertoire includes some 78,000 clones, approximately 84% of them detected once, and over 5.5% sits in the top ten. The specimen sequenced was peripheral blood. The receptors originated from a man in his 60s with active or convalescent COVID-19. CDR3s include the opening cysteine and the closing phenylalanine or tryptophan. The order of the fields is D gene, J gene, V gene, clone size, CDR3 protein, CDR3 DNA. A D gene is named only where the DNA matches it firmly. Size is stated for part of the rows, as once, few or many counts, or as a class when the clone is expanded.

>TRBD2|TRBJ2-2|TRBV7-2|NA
CASSVRTSGGPGELFF
TGTGCCAGCAGCGTGCGGACTAGCGGGGGTCCCGGGGAGCTGTTTTTT
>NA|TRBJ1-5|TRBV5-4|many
CASSLLDQPQHF
TGTGCCAGCAGCCTACTTGATCAGCCCCAGCATTTT
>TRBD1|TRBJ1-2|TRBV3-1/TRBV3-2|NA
CASSQRQGSGYTF
TGTGCCAGCAGCCAAAGACAGGGCTCTGGCTACACCTTC
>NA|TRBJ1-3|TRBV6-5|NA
CASSYSYRGSGNTIYF
TGTGCCAGCAGTTACTCTTATCGAGGGTCTGGAAACACCATATATTTT
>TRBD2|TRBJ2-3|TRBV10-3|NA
CAISEGGGYTDTQYF
TGTGCCATCAGTGAGGGCGGGGGATACACAGATACGCAGTATTTT
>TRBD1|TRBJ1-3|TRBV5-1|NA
CASSLLGDRASSGNTIYF
TGCGCCAGCAGCTTGTTAGGGGACAGAGCTTCATCTGGAAACACCATATATTTT
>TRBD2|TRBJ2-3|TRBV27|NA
CASSFQAGGTSTDTQYF
TGTGCCAGCAGTTTTCAAGCGGGGGGAACTAGCACAGATACGCAGTATTTT
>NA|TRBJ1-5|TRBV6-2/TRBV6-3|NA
CASSFRAWEPQHF
TGTGCCAGCAGTTTCAGGGCGTGGGAGCCCCAGCATTTT
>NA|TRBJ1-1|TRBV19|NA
CASTGDTEAFF
TGTGCCAGTACCGGGGACACTGAAGCTTTCTTT
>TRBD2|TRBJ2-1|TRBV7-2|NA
CASSPQTSADNEQFF
TGTGCCAGCAGCCCACAGACTAGCGCAGACAATGAGCAGTTCTTC
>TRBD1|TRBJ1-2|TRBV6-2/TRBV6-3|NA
CASSTTGDYGYTF
TGTGCCAGCAGCACCACAGGGGACTATGGCTACACCTTC
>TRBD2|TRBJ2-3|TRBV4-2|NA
CASSLIAGGGGDTQYF
TGTGCCAGCAGCCTAATAGCGGGGGGCGGTGGAGATACGCAGTATTTT
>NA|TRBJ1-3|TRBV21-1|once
CASSKYVGQARDTIYF
TGTGCCAGCAGCAAATACGTGGGACAGGCTCGAGACACCATATATTTT
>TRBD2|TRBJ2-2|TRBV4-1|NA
CASSHQLGRGPGGSNTGELFF
TGCGCCAGCAGCCATCAACTTGGGAGGGGACCGGGGGGTTCCAACACCGGGGAGCTGTTTTTT
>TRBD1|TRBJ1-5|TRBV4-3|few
CAPLGRGPNQPQHF
TGCGCCCCCCTGGGCAGGGGGCCTAATCAGCCCCAGCATTTT
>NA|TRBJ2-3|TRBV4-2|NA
CASSQGGPRGTDTQYF
TGTGCCAGCAGCCAAGGCGGGCCTCGGGGCACAGATACGCAGTATTTT
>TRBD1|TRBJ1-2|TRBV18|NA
CASSGDRAYYGYTF
TGTGCCAGCTCCGGGGACAGGGCTTACTATGGCTACACCTTC
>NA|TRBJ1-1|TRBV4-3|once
CASSQEIIGALDTEAFF
TGCGCCAGCAGCCAAGAGATAATTGGGGCTTTGGACACTGAAGCTTTCTTT
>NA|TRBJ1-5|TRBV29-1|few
CSAATGKRQPQHF
TGCAGCGCCGCTACAGGGAAGCGTCAGCCCCAGCATTTT
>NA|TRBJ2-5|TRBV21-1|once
CASSKGRQKQETQYF
TGTGCCAGCAGCAAAGGGAGACAGAAACAAGAGACCCAGTACTTC
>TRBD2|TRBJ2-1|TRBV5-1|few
CASRDLAGHNEQFF
TGCGCCAGCAGGGATCTAGCGGGGCACAATGAGCAGTTCTTC
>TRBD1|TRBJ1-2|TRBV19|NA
CASSIPPGGDVYGYTF
TGTGCCAGTAGTATCCCCCCAGGGGGCGATGTCTATGGCTACACCTTC
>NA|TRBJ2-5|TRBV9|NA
CASSVAAGWQETQYF
TGTGCCAGCAGCGTAGCGGCAGGGTGGCAAGAGACCCAGTACTTC
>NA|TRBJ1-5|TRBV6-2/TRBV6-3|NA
CASSPGARNQPQHF
TGTGCCAGCAGCCCAGGGGCCCGCAATCAGCCCCAGCATTTT
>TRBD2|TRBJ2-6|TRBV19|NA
CASTTSGVGANVLTF
TGTGCCAGTACTACTAGCGGGGTCGGGGCCAACGTCCTGACTTTC
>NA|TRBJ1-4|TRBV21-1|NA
CASSKGLRAGKDEKLFF
TGTGCCAGCAGCAAAGGTTTACGGGCAGGGAAAGATGAAAAACTGTTTTTT
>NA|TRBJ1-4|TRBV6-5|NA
CASLEQGNEKLFF
TGTGCCAGCTTGGAGCAGGGGAATGAAAAACTGTTTTTT
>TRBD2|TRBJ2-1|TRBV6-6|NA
CASSRGLAGYNEQFF
TGTGCCAGCAGTAGAGGACTAGCGGGGTACAATGAGCAGTTCTTC
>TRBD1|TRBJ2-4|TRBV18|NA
CASSPTPGTGGENIQYF
TGTGCCAGCTCACCAACACCCGGGACAGGGGGGGAAAACATTCAGTACTTC
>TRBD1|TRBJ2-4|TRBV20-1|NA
CSANLGQGRYF
TGCAGTGCTAACCTCGGACAGGGGAGGTACTTC
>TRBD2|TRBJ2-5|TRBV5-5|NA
CASSRGGGTQETQYF
TGTGCCAGCAGCCGGGGCGGGGGTACTCAAGAGACCCAGTACTTC
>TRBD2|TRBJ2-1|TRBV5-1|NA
CASSFGLAGGYSYNEQFF
TGCGCCAGCAGCTTCGGGCTAGCGGGGGGGTACTCCTACAATGAGCAGTTCTTC
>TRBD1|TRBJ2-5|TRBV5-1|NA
CASSLGGQNQETQYF
TGCGCCAGCAGCTTGGGGGGACAGAATCAAGAGACCCAGTACTTC
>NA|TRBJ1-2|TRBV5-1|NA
CASSNGGEGISGYTF
TGCGCCAGCAGCAACGGGGGGGAAGGGATCAGCGGCTACACCTTC
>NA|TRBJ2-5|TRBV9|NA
CASSTTGQSETQYF
TGTGCCAGCAGCACCACGGGACAATCGGAGACCCAGTACTTC
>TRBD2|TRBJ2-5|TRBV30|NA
CAWRGLAGEETQYF
TGTGCCTGGAGGGGACTAGCGGGGGAAGAGACCCAGTACTTC
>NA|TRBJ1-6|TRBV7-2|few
CASSLSGVGSPLHF
TGTGCCAGCAGCTTGTCGGGGGTTGGTTCACCCCTCCACTTT
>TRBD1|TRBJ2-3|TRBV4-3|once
CASSPRQGTVTDTQYF
TGCGCCAGCAGCCCGCGACAGGGGACGGTCACAGATACGCAGTATTTT
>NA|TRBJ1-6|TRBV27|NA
CASRAGNDNSPLHF
TGTGCCAGCAGGGCAGGGAACGATAATTCACCCCTCCACTTT